What follows are 30 T cell receptor beta chains derived from one specimen sequenced in a study of blood T cell repertoires in COVID-19. Assay: immunoSEQ multiplex PCR; the TCRdb copy retains only in-frame clones and omits some. The sample records over 200,000 clones, less than 90% being singletons. The sequenced sample consisted of PBMCs or T cells enriched from blood (not recorded which). All receptors come from a woman aged 25 to 45 who had been exposed to COVID-19.

This chain connects TRBV10-1 to TRBJ2-5; D is possibly TRBD2 (6 bases). CDR1 is WNHNN and CDR2 is SYGVQD in the germline V gene (reference sequence). This CDR3 is built from 13 residues. The germline V and J ends were trimmed by 6 bases and 4 bases, with 12 bases remaining between them. CDR3 loop: CASSAGGTETQYF. The CDR3, as DNA: TGCGCCAGCAGCGCCGGAGGGACAGAGACCCAGTACTTC.

The chain is built from TRBV9 and TRBJ2-7; tentatively, D is TRBD1 (6 bases). V was trimmed by 0 bases and J by 3 bases, leaving 10 bases between them. The CDR3 extends over 14 amino acids. Germline CDR1 SGDLS, CDR2 YYNGEE. CDR3 sequence (DNA): TGTGCCAGCAGCGTAGCAGGGGCCGGCTACGAGCAGTACTTC. This gives the protein CASSVAGAGYEQYF.

The chain carries TRBV24-1 and TRBJ2-3; D is perhaps TRBD1 (5 bases). CDR1 KGHDR and CDR2 SFDVKD come from the germline V gene. The CDR3 spans 14 residues. V lost 5 bases and J lost 1, with 9 bases in between. The CDR3 bases are TGTGCCACCAGTGTCCAGGGTGGCACAGATACGCAGTATTTT. Translating gives CATSVQGGTDTQYF.

This clone was recorded only once. The rearrangement uses TRBV14 and TRBJ2-1, with 12 bases that match TRBD1. The V gene's germline CDR1 is SGHDN and CDR2 FVKESK. The CDR3 has 16 residues. The V gene end was trimmed by 4 bases and the J gene end by 8 bases; junction bases not matched to a gene: 9. Here the CDR3 reads CASSRLGGQGADEQFF. In DNA, the CDR3 is TGTGCCAGCAGCCGCCTCGGGGGACAGGGGGCTGATGAGCAGTTCTTC.

The chain joins TRBV28 to TRBJ2-5; 12 nucleotides align to TRBD2. The CDR3 runs to 18 residues. CDR1 and CDR2 from the germline V gene are MDHEN and SYDVKM. V shed 2 bases and J 2 bases; nucleotides not matched to a gene: 9. The CDR3 is CASSLNYMTSGGQETQYF. The CDR3 DNA sequence: TGTGCCAGCAGTTTAAACTATATGACTAGCGGGGGACAAGAGACCCAGTACTTC.

The chain uses TRBV5-8 and TRBJ1-5, with 10 bases identical to TRBD1. The ends lost 3 bases at V and 6 bases at J; junction bases unmatched: 3. Germline CDR1 reads SGHTS; CDR2 reads YDEGEE. CDR3 length equals 14 residues. The chain's CDR3 is CASSYDRGLQPQHF. The CDR3 DNA sequence: TGTGCCAGCAGCTACGACAGGGGGCTTCAGCCCCAGCATTTT.

The genes are TRBV5-1 and TRBJ1-2, with 8 bases matching TRBD1. Trimming took 4 bases from V and 8 from J; bases not matched to a gene: 10. CDR1 is SGHRS, CDR2 YFSETQ, per germline. There are 14 residues in the CDR3. Here the CDR3 DNA reads TGCGCCAGCAGCAGGGACAGGCGCAAAGGGGGCTACACCTTC. Its protein product is CASSRDRRKGGYTF.

This clone came up once. This chain uses TRBV6-5 with TRBJ1-2, with 10 bases identical to TRBD1. This CDR3 is 15 amino acids long. V lost 6 bases to trimming and J lost 1 base; unmatched junction nucleotides: 5. Per the germline V gene, CDR1 is MNHEY and CDR2 is SVGAGI. DNA for the CDR3: TGTGCCAGCAGCCGCGGACAGGGGGGTAACTATGGCTACACCTTC. Its protein is CASSRGQGGNYGYTF.

The V call is TRBV24-1, the J call TRBJ1-2; D is unresolved. From germline, CDR1 is KGHDR and CDR2 SFDVKD. The ends were cut back, 4 bases at V and 8 bases at J, with 13 bases in the middle. The CDR3 is 13 residues long. The CDR3 is CATSDNSLRGYTF. The CDR3 DNA sequence: TGTGCCACCAGTGACAACAGTTTGCGCGGCTACACCTTC.

This clone occurred a few times. The gene calls are TRBV2 and TRBJ1-2, with a weak D call TRBD1 (6 bases). The CDR3 covers 12 residues. CDR1 is SNHLY, CDR2 FYNNEI, per germline. With 6 bases removed from V and 4 bases from J, the gap between germline ends came to 9 bases. CDR3 bases: TGTGCCAGCAGAGAGGACAGCTATGGCTACACCTTC. It specifies CASREDSYGYTF.

The rearrangement uses TRBV5-8 and TRBJ1-2, with 10 bases that match TRBD1. This CDR3 spans 14 amino acids. CDR1 is SGHTS and CDR2 is YDEGEE in the germline V gene. After removal of 4 bases from V and 8 bases from J, the junction contained 8 bases not matched to a gene. CDR3 residues: CASSITGTGEGYTF. The CDR3 DNA is TGTGCCAGCAGCATAACCGGGACAGGGGAAGGCTACACCTTC.

The chain is built from TRBV11-1 and TRBJ2-3; D is perhaps TRBD1 (6 bases). The germline V gene has CDR1 SGHAT and CDR2 FQDESV (reference sequence). The CDR3 is 15 amino acids. Trimming cost V 5 bases and J 5 bases, with 17 bases left between them. CDR3 residues: CASSTPDSLRDTQYF. The CDR3 region has the DNA TGTGCCAGCAGCACCCCGGACAGCCTTCGAGATACGCAGTATTTT.

V usage is TRBV9 and J usage is TRBJ2-7, with 7 bases fitting TRBD2. This CDR3 contains 17 residues. From germline, CDR1 is SGDLS and CDR2 YYNGEE. The trim removed 0 bases at V and 1 base at J, leaving 10 bases unmatched. CDR3 in DNA: TGTGCCAGCAGCGTAGCCCCGACTCCAGCGGGGTCCTACGAGCAGTACTTC. Encoded protein: CASSVAPTPAGSYEQYF.

This sequence joins TRBV19 and TRBJ1-1; D is possibly TRBD1 (5 bases). This CDR3 region has 16 residues. Per germline, CDR1 LNHDA and CDR2 SQIVND (reference sequence). The V end was cut by 0 bases, the J end by 0 bases, with 11 bases between. The CDR3 DNA follows: TGTGCCAGTAGTATAGATAGAGGACACCTGAACACTGAAGCTTTCTTT. It is translated as CASSIDRGHLNTEAFF.

The chain has TRBV2 and TRBJ2-3; the match to TRBD2 covers 10 bases. V shed 6 bases, J shed 3 bases, and the junction held 3 bases outside the gene matches. CDR1 is SNHLY and CDR2 is FYNNEI in the germline V gene. The CDR3 covers 14 residues. The CDR3, as DNA: TGTGCCAGCAGACCGGGACTAGCGACAGATACGCAGTATTTT. It is translated as CASRPGLATDTQYF.

The rearrangement uses TRBV11-3 and TRBJ2-2, with 9 bases matching TRBD2. Unmatched junction bases numbered 11, after V lost 5 bases and J lost 1 base. Looked up from germline, CDR1 is SGHNT and CDR2 is YENEEA. The CDR3 totals 18 residues. In DNA form, the CDR3 reads TGTGCCAGCAGCCCGCAGGGCAGCGGGGGGTGGAACACCGGGGAGCTGTTTTTT. This sequence encodes CASSPQGSGGWNTGELFF.

The V and J genes are TRBV30 and TRBJ1-2; TRBD1 might be the D (6 bases). This CDR3 has 14 amino acids. Trimming pared 4 bases from V and 1 base from J, leaving 13 bases between. Germline V CDR1 and CDR2: GTSNPN, SVGIG (reference sequence). CDR3 DNA: TGTGCCTGGACCCTGACAGGCCTTAACTATGGCTACACCTTC. Its protein is CAWTLTGLNYGYTF. Supplemented by reference TRBV30 and TRBJ1-2, the full variable domain reads SQTIHQWPATLVQPVGSPLSLECTVEGTSNPNLYWYRQAAGRGLQLLFYSVGIGQISSEVPQNLSASRPQDRQFILSSKKLLLSDSGFYLCAWTLTGLNYGYTFGSGTRLTVV.

The V and J genes are TRBV6-5 and TRBJ1-2; possible D gene TRBD1, 6 bases. The V gene lost 10 bases and the J gene lost 5 bases, with 20 bases spanning the gap. Per germline, CDR1 MNHEY and CDR2 SVGAGI. There are 14 residues in the CDR3. For the CDR3, the DNA is TGTGCCACCGAAAAGAGGGGGGAGGGGTATGGCTACACCTTC. Translated: CATEKRGEGYGYTF.

The chain employs TRBV6-1 and TRBJ1-6, with D hard to call. Looked up from germline, CDR1 is MNHNS and CDR2 is SASEGT. The CDR3 spans 14 residues. Trimming cost V 2 bases and J 5 bases, with 7 bases left between them. The CDR3: CASSELLDNSPLHF. The DNA for the CDR3 is TGTGCCAGCAGTGAATTACTGGATAATTCACCCCTCCACTTT.

The rearrangement uses TRBV19 and TRBJ2-1, with TRBD1 matching 12 bases. The CDR3 is 15 amino acids. With 5 bases clipped from V and 7 bases from J, the junction kept 6 bases outside the gene matches. CDR1 and CDR2 (germline): LNHDA, SQIVND (reference sequence). The CDR3 sequence: CASSWAGQGANEQFF. CDR3 DNA sequence: TGTGCCAGTAGTTGGGCGGGACAGGGGGCGAATGAGCAGTTCTTC.

The chain joins TRBV4-1 to TRBJ1-3, with D unresolved. V dropped 3 bases and J dropped 1 base, with 13 bases sitting between them. The CDR3 consists of 16 residues. Germline assignment: CDR1 MGHRA and CDR2 YSYEKL. In DNA, the CDR3 is TGCGCCAGCAGCCAGGAGGGTATAGGGTCTGGAAACACCATATATTTT. This encodes CASSQEGIGSGNTIYF.

V is TRBV6-5 and J is TRBJ1-2, with D possibly TRBD1 on 5 matching bases. The CDR3 runs 12 residues. Trimming cost V 8 bases and J 2 bases, with 9 bases left between them. Germline CDR1 reads MNHEY; CDR2 reads SVGAGI. In nucleotides, the CDR3 is TGTGCCAGCGGGGGGGGGAACTATGGCTACACCTTC. Residues: CASGGGNYGYTF.

The rearrangement uses TRBV23-1 and TRBJ1-1; 9 bases are a match to TRBD1. TRBV23-1 is an ORF; its function is uncertain. The CDR3 contains 17 residues. V was clipped by 2 bases and J by 1 base; unmatched bases: 8. The CDR3 region has the DNA TGCGCCAGCAGTCAACCCGGGACAGGGAAGAGGAACACTGAAGCTTTCTTT. Translation: CASSQPGTGKRNTEAFF.

This chain joins TRBV27 and TRBJ1-5; D call uncertain. From germline, CDR1 is MNHEY and CDR2 SMNVEV (reference sequence). Between the trimmed V and J ends, which lost 5 bases and 0 bases, there was a span of 14 bases. This CDR3 region has 16 residues. The CDR3 loop is CASSPSGSASNQPQHF. DNA of the CDR3: TGTGCCAGCAGTCCATCCGGTAGCGCTAGCAATCAGCCCCAGCATTTT.

This clone has a single count. The chain links TRBV6-5 to TRBJ1-2; D remains ambiguous. V was clipped by 8 bases and J by 2 bases, with 12 bases between them. Germline assignment: CDR1 MNHEY and CDR2 SVGAGI. The CDR3 has 13 amino acids. This CDR3 reads CASVLGGNYGYTF. CDR3 DNA sequence: TGTGCCAGCGTATTGGGAGGAAACTATGGCTACACCTTC.

V gene TRBV10-2 combines with J gene TRBJ1-2, with D possibly TRBD1 on 6 matching bases. Looked up from germline, CDR1 is WSHSY and CDR2 is SAAADI. V shed 3 bases and J shed 2 bases, with 13 bases lying between them. There are 15 residues in the CDR3. The CDR3: CASSDGGATNYGYTF. The CDR3 DNA follows: TGCGCCAGCAGTGATGGGGGGGCGACGAACTATGGCTACACCTTC.

The chain employs TRBV18 and TRBJ2-2; 11 bases are a match to TRBD2. In germline, CDR1 is KGHSH, CDR2 LQKENI. The CDR3 has 15 amino acids. With V trimmed by 6 bases and J by 1 base, 1 base remained unmatched. For the CDR3, the DNA is TGTGCCAGCTCTGGGACTAGCGGGAACACCGGGGAGCTGTTTTTT. Residues: CASSGTSGNTGELFF.

The chain carries TRBV18 and TRBJ1-2; D not resolved. This CDR3 is built from 13 residues. V was trimmed by 2 bases and J by 8 bases, leaving 12 bases between them. CDR1 KGHSH and CDR2 LQKENI come from the germline V gene. The CDR3 here is CASSPSLTGGYTF. The CDR3 DNA follows: TGTGCCAGCTCACCATCCCTCACGGGAGGCTACACCTTC.

V gene TRBV9 combines with J gene TRBJ2-3; 8 nucleotides align to TRBD2. The CDR3 is made up of 14 amino acids. Germline V CDR1 and CDR2: SGDLS, YYNGEE. The trim removed 6 bases at V and 4 bases at J, leaving 7 bases unmatched. Here the CDR3 DNA reads TGTGCCAGCAACTTAGCGGGGTGGTCAGATACGCAGTATTTT. Its translation: CASNLAGWSDTQYF.

The gene calls are TRBV3-1 (or the pseudogene TRBV3-2) and TRBJ2-1, with 13 nucleotides matching TRBD2. CDR3 length: 17 residues. The germline CDR1 and CDR2 sequences are LGHDT and YNNKEL (reference sequence). Trimming at V came to 4 bases and at J to 8 bases, leaving 11 bases not matched to a gene. CDR3 protein: CASSPRTSGGYKDEQFF. The CDR3 DNA sequence: TGTGCCAGCAGCCCCAGGACTAGCGGGGGCTACAAGGATGAGCAGTTCTTC.